This T cell receptor beta chain was identified in a study of cytomegalovirus exposure and HLA in healthy donors. Study-wide results and limits: About 90% or about 30% of the time was how often most TCR beta V segments were productive, according to an earlier analysis.

This PCR relied on a set of 60 Vbeta primers and 13 Jbeta primers. The repertoire was sequenced with immunoSEQ multiplex PCR; TCRdb's copy has only in-frame clones and lacks some. The sample includes hundreds of thousands of clones, around 79% of them seen just once. The CDR3 loop spans 18 amino acids. The germline V and J ends were trimmed by 5 bases and 4 bases, with 26 bases remaining between them. Per the germline V gene, CDR1 is MNHEY and CDR2 is SMNVEV (reference sequence). Concerning this clone: The antigen remains undetermined.

Sequences were obtained from PBMCs. V gene TRBV27 combines with J gene TRBJ1-2; D is possibly TRBD1 (6 bases). The receptor was isolated from a young man in good health and CMV-seronegative. The CDR3 DNA sequence: TGTGCCAGCAGTCCGGACAGACCAAAAACTAATACTCTCTATGGCTACACCTTC. This sequence encodes CASSPDRPKTNTLYGYTF.